A selection of T cell receptor beta chains follows, all from one sample in a study of T-cell memory formation after mild COVID-19. TCRdb reprocessed the 5' RACE reads via MiXCR and lists one record per CDR3 protein. The sample lists fewer than 500,000 distinct CDR3 sequences, more than 20% occurring once. Sample: PBMCs or a T cell subset sorted from them (not recorded which). Source of these receptors: an adult woman who had mild COVID-19 (a few samples of this study predate the infection). Cell type and time point are not known. The CDR3 runs from the conserved cysteine through the conserved F or W. A D gene is named only where the DNA matches it firmly. Size is omitted from some rows. Given values are once, few, many or a class for expanded clones.

length,V,J,size,D,CDR3
13,TRBV7-6,TRBJ2-7,few,.,CASSALASYEQYF
12,TRBV9,TRBJ2-1,.,.,CASSVPTAWMVF
15,TRBV5-1,TRBJ2-2,.,.,CASSLAAGNTGELFF
17,TRBV14,TRBJ1-1,.,.,CASSQRGFSGQNTEAFF
14,TRBV20-1,TRBJ1-3,few,.,CSASFPGNGNTIYF
14,TRBV6-5,TRBJ2-1,few,TRBD1,CASSPGQGSHEQFF
14,TRBV5-1,TRBJ2-1,many,TRBD1,CASSFRDRAREQFF
13,TRBV30,TRBJ1-1,.,.,CAGSVFGATQAFF
16,TRBV15,TRBJ2-1,few,.,CATSSPGLTSYNEQFF
16,TRBV2,TRBJ2-6,.,TRBD1,CASTRDRGGGANVLTF
13,TRBV5-6,TRBJ2-7,few,TRBD1,CASSSSRDRGQYF
15,TRBV7-2,TRBJ2-3,many,.,CASSLMGLRTDTQYF
15,TRBV20-1,TRBJ2-3,few,TRBD2,CSARNLAGNSDTQYF
16,TRBV20-1,TRBJ2-3,few,TRBD2,CSAALLAGVGTDTQYF
16,TRBV15,TRBJ2-5,.,TRBD1,CATSRGQPEMGETKYF
13,TRBV7-8,TRBJ2-5,.,.,CASSLATRETQYF
17,TRBV30,TRBJ2-1,many,TRBD2,CAWRLKTSGRYYNEQFF
14,TRBV4-3,TRBJ2-7,.,.,CASSQDGHGYEQYF
18,TRBV7-8,TRBJ2-3,.,TRBD2,CASSLVPGLAGRTDTQYF
15,TRBV11-2,TRBJ2-1,few,.,CASSLALGGRAEQFF
13,TRBV7-3,TRBJ2-1,few,.,CASSSTLKDEQFF
18,TRBV7-9,TRBJ2-1,.,TRBD2,CASSSLAGGNLVANEQFF
17,TRBV11-2,TRBJ2-7,.,.,CASSLDLVVGNADEQYF
13,TRBV7-2,TRBJ1-1,.,.,CASSEQRNTEAFF
14,TRBV7-6,TRBJ1-1,few,TRBD1,CASSSSGQGTEAFF
15,TRBV7-9,TRBJ2-1,few,.,CASSLVGETEDEQFF
13,TRBV12-3/TRBV12-4,TRBJ2-7,.,.,CASSHGNTYEQYF
17,TRBV5-4,TRBJ2-1,.,TRBD2,CASSPQGAGGFYNEQFF
18,TRBV7-9,TRBJ2-1,few,TRBD2,CASSLAHDWGLAFGEQFF
17,TRBV18,TRBJ2-7,few,.,CASSPDGRASVSYEQYF
16,TRBV12-3/TRBV12-4,TRBJ2-3,.,.,CASSTAPGPSADTQYF
14,TRBV11-3,TRBJ2-1,.,.,CASSPLTAYSEQFF
13,TRBV20-1,TRBJ2-2,few,.,CSARGGTPGELFF
15,TRBV6-5,TRBJ2-1,few,TRBD2,CASSYSGGNYNEQFF
17,TRBV7-7,TRBJ2-2,.,.,CASSPPGLISSTGELFF
16,TRBV12-3/TRBV12-4,TRBJ2-1,.,.,CASSGATGKTYNEQFF
14,TRBV5-1,TRBJ2-1,.,TRBD1,CASSLPTGGNEQFF
14,TRBV4-3,TRBJ2-3,few,.,CASSQDLGTDTQYF